A selection of T cell receptor beta chains follows, all from one sample in a study of cytomegalovirus exposure and HLA in healthy donors. The table came from immunoSEQ multiplex PCR; TCRdb's copy has only in-frame clones and leaves some out. The table records approximately 200,000 clones, approximately 78% of them present only once. The sequenced material came from PBMCs. These TCRs come from a woman younger than 45 in good health and CMV-seronegative. CDR3s include the opening cysteine and the closing phenylalanine or tryptophan. The order of the fields is D gene, clone size, V gene, J gene, CDR3 DNA, CDR3 protein. D genes are given only for firm matches. Clone size, where shown, is once, few, many, or a class for clones that have expanded.

d_gene: TRBD2; abundance: .; v_gene: TRBV6-5; j_gene: TRBJ2-7; CDR3nt: TGTGCCAGCAGTTACGGTGGCGGGGGAAACTACGAGCAGTACTTC; CDR3aa: CASSYGGGGNYEQYF
d_gene: TRBD1; abundance: .; v_gene: TRBV6-1; j_gene: TRBJ1-5; CDR3nt: TGTGCCAGCAGTGAAGCCAGGGGGCAGCCCCAGCATTTT; CDR3aa: CASSEARGQPQHF
d_gene: .; abundance: .; v_gene: TRBV28; j_gene: TRBJ1-5; CDR3nt: TGTGCCAGCAGTCTCCGGGAAAGAAATCAGCCCCAGCATTTT; CDR3aa: CASSLRERNQPQHF
d_gene: TRBD1; abundance: .; v_gene: TRBV27; j_gene: TRBJ2-1; CDR3nt: TGTGCCAGCAGTGGACAGGGGGTAAATGAGCAGTTCTTC; CDR3aa: CASSGQGVNEQFF
d_gene: .; abundance: few; v_gene: TRBV5-5; j_gene: TRBJ1-1; CDR3nt: TGTGCCAGCAGCTTGGCCCAAGGGGGGGAAACTGAAGCTTTCTTT; CDR3aa: CASSLAQGGETEAFF
d_gene: TRBD1; abundance: few; v_gene: TRBV28; j_gene: TRBJ1-1; CDR3nt: TGTGCCAGCAGCCCCCGGCAGGGGGCGCGTCGGGTGAACACTGAAGCTTTCTTT; CDR3aa: CASSPRQGARRVNTEAFF
d_gene: TRBD2; abundance: .; v_gene: TRBV14; j_gene: TRBJ2-2; CDR3nt: TGTGCCAGCAGCCAAGATCTGACTAGCGCCCACAACGGGGAGCTGTTTTTT; CDR3aa: CASSQDLTSAHNGELFF
d_gene: TRBD2; abundance: .; v_gene: TRBV27; j_gene: TRBJ2-1; CDR3nt: TGTGCCAGCAGTTTATTCTCGGACGGGGGGTGGCGGGATCGGGGGAATGAGCAGTTCTTC; CDR3aa: CASSLFSDGGWRDRGNEQFF
d_gene: TRBD1; abundance: .; v_gene: TRBV18; j_gene: TRBJ1-2; CDR3nt: TGTGCCAGCTCACCACGGGGGCCCTCGACAGGGTCTAGATCGGGCTACACCTTC; CDR3aa: CASSPRGPSTGSRSGYTF
d_gene: .; abundance: .; v_gene: TRBV13; j_gene: TRBJ2-3; CDR3nt: TGTGCCAGCAGCTCCACTCCGACTACAGATACGCAGTATTTT; CDR3aa: CASSSTPTTDTQYF
d_gene: TRBD2; abundance: .; v_gene: TRBV27; j_gene: TRBJ2-7; CDR3nt: TGTGCCAGCAGTTCCCCGGGACTAGCGGGTTTGGGCCCCTACTTC; CDR3aa: CASSSPGLAGLGPYF
d_gene: TRBD2; abundance: .; v_gene: TRBV6-4; j_gene: TRBJ2-1; CDR3nt: TGTGCCAGCAGTCCCGGGACTAGCGGGGCCCGGAATGAGCAGTTCTTC; CDR3aa: CASSPGTSGARNEQFF
d_gene: .; abundance: .; v_gene: TRBV6-1; j_gene: TRBJ1-1; CDR3nt: TGTGCCAGCAGTGAAGTAAGGGGCACTGAAGCTTTCTTT; CDR3aa: CASSEVRGTEAFF
d_gene: .; abundance: few; v_gene: TRBV5-4; j_gene: TRBJ1-5; CDR3nt: TGTGCCAGCAGCTTGAAATCGGGGGGGTATCAGCCCCAGCATTTT; CDR3aa: CASSLKSGGYQPQHF
d_gene: TRBD1; abundance: .; v_gene: TRBV7-9; j_gene: TRBJ2-2; CDR3nt: TGTGCCAGCAGACCGGGACAGGGGACCGGGGAGCTGTTTTTT; CDR3aa: CASRPGQGTGELFF
d_gene: TRBD1; abundance: .; v_gene: TRBV6-1; j_gene: TRBJ2-1; CDR3nt: TGTGCCACCTGGGTAGGGACAGCCATCTACAATGAGCAGTTCTTC; CDR3aa: CATWVGTAIYNEQFF
d_gene: TRBD2; abundance: few; v_gene: TRBV4-2; j_gene: TRBJ2-7; CDR3nt: TGTGCCAGCAGCCGAGCGGGAAACGAGCAGTACTTC; CDR3aa: CASSRAGNEQYF
d_gene: .; abundance: once; v_gene: TRBV28; j_gene: TRBJ1-2; CDR3nt: TGTGCCAGCACCCCTGGAGGGTTTAGCTATGGCTACACCTTC; CDR3aa: CASTPGGFSYGYTF
d_gene: .; abundance: few; v_gene: TRBV28; j_gene: TRBJ1-2; CDR3nt: .; CDR3aa: CASSSSVDGYTF
d_gene: TRBD2; abundance: few; v_gene: TRBV4-2; j_gene: TRBJ2-1; CDR3nt: TGTGCCAGCAGCATGGGCGGGACTAGCGCCTACAATGAGCAGTTCTTC; CDR3aa: CASSMGGTSAYNEQFF